Listed below are T cell receptor beta chains from one sample, sequenced in a study of T cell changes during pregnancy in multiple sclerosis. Some clones are missing from TCRdb's copy, which holds only in-frame ones; the method was immunoSEQ multiplex PCR. The data show around 100,000 clones, around 94% seen once. Material: peripheral blood, obtained in the second trimester of pregnancy. All receptors derive from a female donor with multiple sclerosis, enrolled in a pregnancy study. CDR3s include the opening cysteine and the closing phenylalanine or tryptophan. Size is stated for part of the rows, as once, few or many counts, or as a class when the clone is expanded.

v_call	j_call	clone_size	cdr3_aa
TRBV9	TRBJ1-3	NA	CASSVGDSSGNTIYF
TRBV7-3	TRBJ1-6	NA	CASSRGRAYNSPLHF
TRBV2	TRBJ1-6	NA	CASSEYRDSPLHF
TRBV2	TRBJ2-2	NA	CASSPGTVRPTGELFF
TRBV5-1	TRBJ2-2	NA	CASRLTTNTGELFF
TRBV7-2	TRBJ1-2	NA	CATGREEESGYGYTF
TRBV19	TRBJ1-5	NA	CASSIDQGGFFSNQPQHF
TRBV18	TRBJ2-7	NA	CASSSRPGTGVYEQYF
TRBV4-1	TRBJ2-7	NA	CASSPTLDSYEQYF
TRBV10-1	TRBJ2-1	NA	CASSETRGQGRNEQFF
TRBV14	TRBJ2-1	NA	CASSQDASGGALFF
TRBV19	TRBJ1-1	NA	CASSPTGGLGAFF
TRBV4-1	TRBJ2-6	NA	CASSQGAGGISSGANVLTF
TRBV7-2	TRBJ1-3	NA	CASSLGGWGQSNF
TRBV18	TRBJ2-3	NA	CASSPSGRQLISAPTDTQYF
TRBV29-1	TRBJ1-2	once	CSVVRERYDYTF
TRBV30	TRBJ1-5	NA	CAWSFGQGNQPQHF
TRBV28	TRBJ2-7	NA	CASVGGYEQYF
TRBV6-1	TRBJ2-3	NA	CASSAKTSGGTDTQYF
TRBV29-1	TRBJ2-2	NA	CSVEVGQNTGELFF
TRBV30	TRBJ1-4	NA	CAWTRAGREEKLFF
TRBV28	TRBJ1-5	NA	CASSLGQSHQPQHF
TRBV5-1	TRBJ1-1	once	CASSYSGGVNTEAFF
TRBV28	TRBJ1-5	few	CASSLGTEQPQHF
TRBV6-5	TRBJ2-7	few	CATATGDEQYF
TRBV27	TRBJ1-2	NA	CASRDRVTYGYTF
TRBV6-5	TRBJ2-7	NA	CASRPRDRGYEQYF
TRBV5-5	TRBJ1-4	NA	CASSLVGTGGLTNEKLFF
TRBV19	TRBJ2-7	NA	CASSIGGTVSYEQYF
TRBV7-9	TRBJ1-1	NA	CASSLGAREDTEAFF
TRBV5-4	TRBJ1-1	NA	CASSLGLPDRTFF
TRBV13	TRBJ2-7	NA	CASSSGGRAYEQYF
TRBV27	TRBJ2-7	NA	CASGRTGSSYEQYF
TRBV7-9	TRBJ2-7	NA	CASSSGLAGGSYEQYF
TRBV19	TRBJ2-2	NA	CASSRPAGNTGELFF
TRBV11-2	TRBJ2-2	NA	CASRRTGTGGNGELFF
TRBV6-6	TRBJ1-6	NA	CASTDNSPLHF
TRBV11-2	TRBJ2-1	NA	CASSFGGGNEQFF
TRBV18	TRBJ1-1	NA	CASSPQGQGFTEAFF
TRBV6-6	TRBJ2-2	NA	CASSSRDGGVGELFF
TRBV9	TRBJ2-5	NA	CASSVGLRETQYF
TRBV7-9	TRBJ1-2	NA	CASSLVETDYGYTF
TRBV14	TRBJ2-6	NA	CASTLGGANVLTF
TRBV10-3	TRBJ1-1	NA	CAISRTEENTEAFF
TRBV5-1	TRBJ2-5	NA	CASSTGTSVQETQYF
TRBV6-4	TRBJ2-1	NA	CASKPTSGFHNEQFF
TRBV6-6	TRBJ2-7	NA	CASSYLVLASPYEQYF
TRBV7-8	TRBJ2-7	NA	CASSSTRVWEQYF